A single sample gave rise to the 18 T cell receptor beta chains below, sequenced in a study of blood T cells in healthy people across ages. With a J-beta primer mix and a sample-barcoded 5' primer, a second PCR ran about 7 to 12 cycles. TCRdb re-derived calls from the 5' RACE reads in MiXCR, one entry per CDR3 protein. The table lists around 800,000 distinct CDR3 sequences, 55% to 65% of them singletons. What was sequenced was blood. The receptors come from a young man in good health.

The CDR3 is CSVVPGDYEQYF. In DNA form, the CDR3 reads TGCAGCGTTGTGCCAGGTGACTACGAGCAGTACTTC. The chain couples TRBV29-1 to TRBJ2-7; D unclear. This CDR3 contains 12 residues. V was cut by 4 bases and J by 3 bases, with 10 bases left in between. Germline CDR1 and CDR2: SQVTM and ANQGSEA.

This clonotype showed up just a few times. V and J are TRBV7-2 and TRBJ2-1, with 8 nucleotides matching TRBD2. The germline CDR1 and CDR2 sequences are SGHTA and FQGNSA. The CDR3 runs to 14 residues. J lost 2 bases, V lost 5 bases, and 2 bases had no gene match. CDR3 in DNA: TGTGCCAGCAGCCGGGGGGGCCCCTACAATGAGCAGTTCTTC. Translating gives CASSRGGPYNEQFF.

This chain links TRBV9 with TRBJ1-1; a weak D match, TRBD1 (6 bases). This CDR3 is 14 amino acids long. V was shortened by 5 bases and J by 1 base, with 12 bases between the two germline ends. Germline-derived CDR1 and CDR2 are SGDLS and YYNGEE. The chain's CDR3 is CASSGLGQNTEAFF. The CDR3 DNA reads TGTGCCAGCAGTGGCCTGGGACAGAACACTGAAGCTTTCTTT.

The V call is TRBV5-5, the J call TRBJ1-5; D gene uncertain. CDR1 and CDR2 from the germline V gene are SGHKS and YYEKEE (reference sequence). Between the trimmed V and J ends, which lost 2 bases and 15 bases, there was a span of 27 bases. The CDR3 is made up of 16 amino acids. CDR3 nucleotide sequence: TGTGCCAGCAGCTTCGGTGTTTCGCCAACAGAGAGCCCTCTGCATTTT. The encoded protein is CASSFGVSPTESPLHF.

V gene TRBV14 combines with J gene TRBJ1-6; tentative D call: TRBD1 (5 bases). The germline CDR1 and CDR2 sequences are SGHDN and FVKESK. CDR3 length: 13 residues. The V and J ends lost 8 bases and 1 base respectively, with 6 bases between them. CDR3 DNA sequence: TGTGCCAGCGGGACTTCCTATAATTCACCCCTCCACTTT. Translating it yields CASGTSYNSPLHF.

The chain recombines TRBV6-2 or TRBV6-3 with TRBJ2-5, with 7 bases identical to TRBD2. The ends lost 7 bases at V and 0 bases at J; junction bases unmatched: 11. The CDR3 runs to 16 residues. Germline V CDR1 and CDR2: MNHEY, SVGEGT. The CDR3 region has the DNA TGTGCCAGCACTGATTTAGCGGGCCCATACCAAGAGACCCAGTACTTC. Protein sequence: CASTDLAGPYQETQYF.

A few counts support this clonotype. The V call is TRBV5-1, the J call TRBJ2-1; tentatively, D is TRBD2 (6 bases). CDR1 and CDR2 from the germline V gene are SGHRS and YFSETQ. Trimming cost V 3 bases and J 0 bases, with 10 bases left between them. This CDR3 has 15 residues. CDR3 in DNA: TGCGCCAGCAGCTCGGACGGGAGCTCCTACAATGAGCAGTTCTTC. Translated: CASSSDGSSYNEQFF.

The chain is built from TRBV10-3 and TRBJ2-3; D unclear. Trimming removed 6 bases from V and 2 bases from J, with 9 bases in between. CDR3 length: 13 amino acids. The germline CDR1 and CDR2 sequences are ENHRY and SYGVKD. The CDR3 DNA sequence: TGTGCCATCAGGGCAGTCCTCACAGATACGCAGTATTTT. Its translation is CAIRAVLTDTQYF.

J is TRBJ2-3 and V is TRBV12-3 or TRBV12-4; perhaps TRBD2 as D (5 bases). CDR3 length: 12 amino acids. Trimming took off 9 bases at V and 4 bases at J, with 11 bases between the two ends. CDR3 in amino acids: CASLAYPDTQYF. CDR3 DNA: TGTGCCAGTCTAGCTTACCCAGATACGCAGTATTTT.

This chain links TRBV5-1 with TRBJ2-3, with 9 positions matching TRBD1. With V trimmed by 5 bases and J by 2 bases, 12 bases remained unmatched. This CDR3 is 17 amino acids long. The germline V gene encodes CDR1 SGHRS and CDR2 YFSETQ. The CDR3 spells CASRSGTGSPYTDTQYF. CDR3 DNA: TGCGCCAGCAGATCCGGGACAGGGTCTCCCTACACAGATACGCAGTATTTT.

The chain is built from TRBV12-3 or TRBV12-4 and TRBJ1-2, with a possible D match to TRBD1 (6 bases). The germline V and J ends were trimmed by 5 bases and 1 base, with 26 bases remaining between them. CDR3 size: 19 residues. The DNA for the CDR3 is TGTGCCAGCAGTCCGGGGGGCCGCCCAGGGAGTATCAGTAACTATGGCTACACCTTC. It encodes CASSPGGRPGSISNYGYTF.

The chain has TRBV12-5 and TRBJ2-4; the match to TRBD2 covers 9 bases. TRBJ2-5 explains the end of the DNA better; the J call may be wrong. The CDR3 consists of 18 residues. Germline V gives CDR1 LGHNT, CDR2 FRNRAP. The CDR3 nucleotides read TGTGCTAGTGGTTTGGTACGGGCCAGCGGGGGGCCCCAAGAGACCCAGTACTTC. It specifies CASGLVRASGGPQETQYF.

The rearrangement uses TRBV29-1 and TRBJ2-3, with 7 bases that match TRBD2. The germline V gene has CDR1 SQVTM and CDR2 ANQGSEA. V shed 0 bases and J 0 bases; nucleotides not matched to a gene: 6. The CDR3 is 16 amino acids. The CDR3 bases are TGCAGCGTTGAAGATTTGGCTAGCGGTAGCACAGATACGCAGTATTTT. This sequence encodes CSVEDLASGSTDTQYF.

V is TRBV13 and J is TRBJ2-1, with D perhaps matching TRBD2 (5 bases). The V gene lost 0 bases and the J gene lost 6 bases, with 9 bases spanning the gap. CDR3 size: 14 residues. Germline V gives CDR1 PRHDT, CDR2 FYEKMQ (reference sequence). The CDR3 DNA follows: TGTGCCAGCAGCTTAGGTCGGGGTTCCAATGAGCAGTTCTTC. This encodes CASSLGRGSNEQFF.

The chain carries TRBV6-1 and TRBJ1-1; D call uncertain. With 6 bases removed from V and 6 bases from J, the gap between germline ends came to 11 bases. The germline gives CDR1 MNHNS, CDR2 SASEGT. CDR3 length: 12 amino acids. The CDR3: CASRTQKAEAFF. For the CDR3, the DNA is TGTGCCAGCAGAACTCAGAAGGCTGAAGCTTTCTTT.

V gene TRBV10-3 combines with J gene TRBJ2-5; D gene ambiguous. Trimming took 3 bases from V and 2 from J, leaving 13 bases between them. Looked up from germline, CDR1 is ENHRY and CDR2 is SYGVKD. The CDR3 extends over 15 amino acids. The CDR3, as DNA: TGTGCCATCAGTGACCCACTAACAATGCAAGAGACCCAGTACTTC. Its protein product is CAISDPLTMQETQYF.

The V gene is TRBV20-1, the J gene TRBJ2-1; TRBD2 is a possible D gene (6 bases). Looked up from germline, CDR1 is DFQATT and CDR2 is SNEGSKA (reference sequence). The CDR3 extends over 15 amino acids. V lost 3 bases and J 1 base, leaving 13 bases between the germline ends. CDR3: CSASLPGVSYNEQFF. For the CDR3, the DNA is TGCAGTGCTAGTCTGCCGGGGGTTTCCTACAATGAGCAGTTCTTC.

Concerning this clonotype itself: Since the CDR3 does not end with the conserved phenylalanine or tryptophan, this likely comes from a read error. The CDR3 region is CASSARSSGEQYL. The CDR3, as DNA: TGTGCCAGCAGCGCCCGTTCCTCCGGGGAGCAGTACTTA. The V gene is TRBV9, the J gene TRBJ2-4; D perhaps matches TRBD2 (5 bases). V gave up 3 bases and J gave up 13 bases, with 17 bases separating them. Germline CDR1 is SGDLS and CDR2 is YYNGEE. CDR3 length: 13 residues.